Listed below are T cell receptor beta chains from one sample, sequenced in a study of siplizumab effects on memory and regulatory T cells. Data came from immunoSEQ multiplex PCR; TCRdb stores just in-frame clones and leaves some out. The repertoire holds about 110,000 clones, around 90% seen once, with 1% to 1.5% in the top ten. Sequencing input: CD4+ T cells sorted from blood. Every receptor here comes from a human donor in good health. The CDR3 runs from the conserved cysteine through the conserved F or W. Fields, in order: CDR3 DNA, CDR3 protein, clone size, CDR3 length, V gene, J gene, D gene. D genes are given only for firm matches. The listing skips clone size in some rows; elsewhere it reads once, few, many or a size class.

CDR3nt: TGTGCCACCAGCAGCGGACTATCTAGCACAGATACGCAGTATTTT
CDR3aa: CATSSGLSSTDTQYF
abundance: -
len: 15
v_gene: TRBV15
j_gene: TRBJ2-3
d_gene: -

CDR3nt: TGTGCCAGCAGTTTAGTCTCTTTCCGGGACAGGGGTGTCGGGCCAGCCAAAAACATTCAGTACTTC
CDR3aa: CASSLVSFRDRGVGPAKNIQYF
abundance: -
len: 22
v_gene: TRBV27
j_gene: TRBJ2-4
d_gene: TRBD1

CDR3nt: TGTGCCAGCAGTTACGGAGGGCAGCAAGAGACCCAGTACTTC
CDR3aa: CASSYGGQQETQYF
abundance: -
len: 14
v_gene: TRBV6-6
j_gene: TRBJ2-5
d_gene: -

CDR3nt: TGTGCCAGTAGTATCTCCGGGGGTAGGGGCTACACCTTC
CDR3aa: CASSISGGRGYTF
abundance: -
len: 13
v_gene: TRBV19
j_gene: TRBJ1-2
d_gene: -

CDR3nt: TGTGCCAGCAGCCAAGATTTGGACGTGTACAATGAGCAGTTCTTC
CDR3aa: CASSQDLDVYNEQFF
abundance: -
len: 15
v_gene: TRBV4-2
j_gene: TRBJ2-1
d_gene: -

CDR3nt: TGTGCCAGTAGTATAGCCGAGAAAACGGCCAAAAACATTCAGTACTTC
CDR3aa: CASSIAEKTAKNIQYF
abundance: -
len: 16
v_gene: TRBV19
j_gene: TRBJ2-4
d_gene: -

CDR3nt: TGTGCCAGCTCACCAGGGTGGAACACTGAAGCTTTCTTT
CDR3aa: CASSPGWNTEAFF
abundance: -
len: 13
v_gene: TRBV18
j_gene: TRBJ1-1
d_gene: -

CDR3nt: TGTGCCAGCAGTTACTCACGACACCTGGGGTCGGAGACCCAGTACTTC
CDR3aa: CASSYSRHLGSETQYF
abundance: -
len: 16
v_gene: TRBV6-5
j_gene: TRBJ2-5
d_gene: -

CDR3nt: TGTGCCACCAGCACCGGGGACAGGGGGCAATGGCAGCCCCAGCATTTT
CDR3aa: CATSTGDRGQWQPQHF
abundance: -
len: 16
v_gene: TRBV15
j_gene: TRBJ1-5
d_gene: TRBD1

CDR3nt: TGTGCCAGCACCTTCGGAGGAAAGGCCCCCGGGGAGCTGTTTTTT
CDR3aa: CASTFGGKAPGELFF
abundance: -
len: 15
v_gene: TRBV11-2
j_gene: TRBJ2-2
d_gene: -

CDR3nt: TGTGCCAGTAGTATATGGGGACAGGGGATCTACGAGCAGTACTTC
CDR3aa: CASSIWGQGIYEQYF
abundance: -
len: 15
v_gene: TRBV19
j_gene: TRBJ2-7
d_gene: TRBD1

CDR3nt: TGTGCCAGCACCGAGGGGCGGGGGACACGAGAGCAGTACTTC
CDR3aa: CASTEGRGTREQYF
abundance: -
len: 14
v_gene: TRBV6-1
j_gene: TRBJ2-7
d_gene: -

CDR3nt: TGTGCCAGCAGCATGGGGACAGGCTACTCCTACGAGCAGTACTTC
CDR3aa: CASSMGTGYSYEQYF
abundance: once
len: 15
v_gene: TRBV13
j_gene: TRBJ2-7
d_gene: TRBD1

CDR3nt: TGTGCCAGGGCGGACAGCTACGAGCAGTACTTC
CDR3aa: CARADSYEQYF
abundance: few
len: 11
v_gene: TRBV19
j_gene: TRBJ2-7
d_gene: -

CDR3nt: TGTGCCAGCAGCCCCGGGACTAGCGGGGGAGAGACCCAGTACTTC
CDR3aa: CASSPGTSGGETQYF
abundance: -
len: 15
v_gene: TRBV11-3
j_gene: TRBJ2-5
d_gene: TRBD2

CDR3nt: TGTGCCAGCAGTGTGAGATCAGGGGCAGAGACCCAGTACTTC
CDR3aa: CASSVRSGAETQYF
abundance: -
len: 14
v_gene: TRBV2
j_gene: TRBJ2-5
d_gene: -

CDR3nt: TGTGCCATCAGTGAGTCCGGGACTAGCGGGGGGGCGCCCTACGAGCAGTACTTC
CDR3aa: CAISESGTSGGAPYEQYF
abundance: -
len: 18
v_gene: TRBV10-3
j_gene: TRBJ2-7
d_gene: TRBD2

CDR3nt: TGTGCCAGCAGCTTTCAGCGGGAAGGCGGGGAGCTGTTTTTT
CDR3aa: CASSFQREGGELFF
abundance: -
len: 14
v_gene: TRBV11-3
j_gene: TRBJ2-2
d_gene: TRBD2

CDR3nt: TGTGCCAGCAGTGAGGGACGAGCGAACACTGAAGCTTTCTTT
CDR3aa: CASSEGRANTEAFF
abundance: -
len: 14
v_gene: TRBV6-1
j_gene: TRBJ1-1
d_gene: -

CDR3nt: TGTGCCAGCAGTGCTCGGGGGGGGAGGACTGAAGCTTTCTTT
CDR3aa: CASSARGGRTEAFF
abundance: -
len: 14
v_gene: TRBV2
j_gene: TRBJ1-1
d_gene: -

CDR3nt: TGTGCCAGCAGTTGGGGGACAGGGAATTCGGGCTACACCTTC
CDR3aa: CASSWGTGNSGYTF
abundance: -
len: 14
v_gene: TRBV27
j_gene: TRBJ1-2
d_gene: TRBD1

CDR3nt: TGCGCCAGCAGCAATAGAGGACAGGGGGAAACTGAAGCTTTCTTT
CDR3aa: CASSNRGQGETEAFF
abundance: -
len: 15
v_gene: TRBV5-1
j_gene: TRBJ1-1
d_gene: TRBD1

CDR3nt: TGTGCCAGCAGTTTTTGGTCGGCAGCCAGCAATCAGCCCCAGCATTTT
CDR3aa: CASSFWSAASNQPQHF
abundance: -
len: 16
v_gene: TRBV28
j_gene: TRBJ1-5
d_gene: -

CDR3nt: TGTGCCAGCAGCGTAGGTCTACTAGCGGGAGTTTGGGATACGCAGTATTTT
CDR3aa: CASSVGLLAGVWDTQYF
abundance: -
len: 17
v_gene: TRBV9
j_gene: TRBJ2-3
d_gene: TRBD2

CDR3nt: TGTGCCAGTACTAATATCGGGGGGCCAGGGAACATTCAGTACTTC
CDR3aa: CASTNIGGPGNIQYF
abundance: -
len: 15
v_gene: TRBV19
j_gene: TRBJ2-4
d_gene: -

CDR3nt: TGTGCCAGCAGTGGACAGGAAGTTTCCTATGGCTACACCTTC
CDR3aa: CASSGQEVSYGYTF
abundance: -
len: 14
v_gene: TRBV25-1
j_gene: TRBJ1-2
d_gene: -

CDR3nt: TGTGCCAGCAGCTTAGGCCGGGAGGGCTCCTACGAGCAGTACTTC
CDR3aa: CASSLGREGSYEQYF
abundance: -
len: 15
v_gene: TRBV11-2
j_gene: TRBJ2-7
d_gene: TRBD2

CDR3nt: TGTGCCAGCAGACCCGGACAGAACTATGGCTACACCTTC
CDR3aa: CASRPGQNYGYTF
abundance: -
len: 13
v_gene: TRBV6-5
j_gene: TRBJ1-2
d_gene: -

CDR3nt: TGTGCCAGCAGCGTACCGGGGAACACCGGGGAGCTGTTTTTT
CDR3aa: CASSVPGNTGELFF
abundance: -
len: 14
v_gene: TRBV9
j_gene: TRBJ2-2
d_gene: -

CDR3nt: TGCGCCAGCAGGTTAGGACGGCCAACTAATGAAAAACTGTTTTTT
CDR3aa: CASRLGRPTNEKLFF
abundance: once
len: 15
v_gene: TRBV10-2
j_gene: TRBJ1-4
d_gene: -

CDR3nt: TGCGCCAGCAGCCGGGCTAGCGGGGGGGCGACTGGGGCCAACGTCCTGACTTTC
CDR3aa: CASSRASGGATGANVLTF
abundance: -
len: 18
v_gene: TRBV4-1
j_gene: TRBJ2-6
d_gene: TRBD2

CDR3nt: TGTGCCAGCAGTGAAGCGGCCTATGGCTACACCTTC
CDR3aa: CASSEAAYGYTF
abundance: -
len: 12
v_gene: TRBV2
j_gene: TRBJ1-2
d_gene: -

CDR3nt: TGTGCCAGCAGCTTAGCGGCCAGGATATCCTACAATGAGCAGTTCTTC
CDR3aa: CASSLAARISYNEQFF
abundance: -
len: 16
v_gene: TRBV7-8
j_gene: TRBJ2-1
d_gene: -

CDR3nt: TGTGCCAGCAGGGGGTATATATCGAATGAGCAGTTCTTC
CDR3aa: CASRGYISNEQFF
abundance: -
len: 13
v_gene: TRBV11-2
j_gene: TRBJ2-1
d_gene: -

CDR3nt: TGCAGTGCAAGCGGGGCCTACGAGCAGTACTTC
CDR3aa: CSASGAYEQYF
abundance: -
len: 11
v_gene: TRBV20-1
j_gene: TRBJ2-7
d_gene: TRBD2

CDR3nt: TGTGCCAGCAGCGCGGGACAGAAGGAAGAGACCCAGTACTTC
CDR3aa: CASSAGQKEETQYF
abundance: -
len: 14
v_gene: TRBV13
j_gene: TRBJ2-5
d_gene: -

CDR3nt: TGTGCCAGCAGCACCAGACAGCTGAACACTGAAGCTTTCTTT
CDR3aa: CASSTRQLNTEAFF
abundance: -
len: 14
v_gene: TRBV9
j_gene: TRBJ1-1
d_gene: -

CDR3nt: TGCGCCAGCAGCCAAGTTAACATGGGCAATCAGCCCCAGCATTTT
CDR3aa: CASSQVNMGNQPQHF
abundance: -
len: 15
v_gene: TRBV4-1
j_gene: TRBJ1-5
d_gene: -

CDR3nt: TGTGCCAGCAGCTTAGCGCTGGGGTATCAGCCCCAGCATTTT
CDR3aa: CASSLALGYQPQHF
abundance: -
len: 14
v_gene: TRBV7-2
j_gene: TRBJ1-5
d_gene: -

CDR3nt: TGCGCCAGCGCTACGGGGGGAGGAGAGACCCAGTACTTC
CDR3aa: CASATGGGETQYF
abundance: -
len: 13
v_gene: TRBV5-1
j_gene: TRBJ2-5
d_gene: TRBD2

CDR3nt: TGTGCCAGCAGCTTGGCCTGGGGCTACAATGAGCAGTTCTTC
CDR3aa: CASSLAWGYNEQFF
abundance: -
len: 14
v_gene: TRBV7-8
j_gene: TRBJ2-1
d_gene: -

CDR3nt: TGCGCCAGCAGCTTGACTAGCGGGACCATCTCCTACGAGCAGTACTTC
CDR3aa: CASSLTSGTISYEQYF
abundance: -
len: 16
v_gene: TRBV5-1
j_gene: TRBJ2-7
d_gene: TRBD2

CDR3nt: TGCGCCAGCAGCTTGCTGGGTGGGGGCTACGAGCAGTACTTC
CDR3aa: CASSLLGGGYEQYF
abundance: -
len: 14
v_gene: TRBV5-1
j_gene: TRBJ2-7
d_gene: -

CDR3nt: TGTGCCAGCAGCTCCCAGTCATTTAGGGCTGAAGCTTTCTTT
CDR3aa: CASSSQSFRAEAFF
abundance: -
len: 14
v_gene: TRBV5-6
j_gene: TRBJ1-1
d_gene: -

CDR3nt: TGTGCCAGCAGCATTCTTCTTGGCACCGGGGAGCTGTTTTTT
CDR3aa: CASSILLGTGELFF
abundance: once
len: 14
v_gene: TRBV7-9
j_gene: TRBJ2-2
d_gene: -

CDR3nt: TGCGCCAGCAGCTTGGAAGGGGCGAGGGCCGGGGAGCTGTTTTTT
CDR3aa: CASSLEGARAGELFF
abundance: once
len: 15
v_gene: TRBV5-1
j_gene: TRBJ2-2
d_gene: -

CDR3nt: TGTGCCAGCAGTGAATTATATAGGCATGAAGCTTTCTTT
CDR3aa: CASSELYRHEAFF
abundance: -
len: 13
v_gene: TRBV25-1
j_gene: TRBJ1-1
d_gene: -

CDR3nt: TGTGCCACCAGCAGGGACAGGGACCGTTGGAATCAGCCCCAGCATTTT
CDR3aa: CATSRDRDRWNQPQHF
abundance: -
len: 16
v_gene: TRBV15
j_gene: TRBJ1-5
d_gene: TRBD1

CDR3nt: TGTGCCAGCAGTTCGAGCACAGATACGCAGTATTTT
CDR3aa: CASSSSTDTQYF
abundance: -
len: 12
v_gene: TRBV6-6
j_gene: TRBJ2-3
d_gene: -

CDR3nt: TGTGCCAGGTCCGCGACAGGTGAGAACACCGGGGAGCTGTTTTTT
CDR3aa: CARSATGENTGELFF
abundance: -
len: 15
v_gene: TRBV5-6
j_gene: TRBJ2-2
d_gene: -

CDR3nt: TGTGCCAGCAGCACAGGGACGGCTGGGTCCGGCTACACCTTC
CDR3aa: CASSTGTAGSGYTF
abundance: -
len: 14
v_gene: TRBV5-5
j_gene: TRBJ1-2
d_gene: -

CDR3nt: TGCAGCGTTGGGCGCGAGGGGGGGGCATACAATGAGCAGTTCTTC
CDR3aa: CSVGREGGAYNEQFF
abundance: -
len: 15
v_gene: TRBV29-1
j_gene: TRBJ2-1
d_gene: -

CDR3nt: TGTGCCACCAGCAACGGCATAGACAGGGGAAACCAGCCCCAGCATTTT
CDR3aa: CATSNGIDRGNQPQHF
abundance: -
len: 16
v_gene: TRBV15
j_gene: TRBJ1-5
d_gene: TRBD1

CDR3nt: TGTGCCAGCAGCGTCTCGGGGCAGGTGGTTAATTCACCCCTCCACTTT
CDR3aa: CASSVSGQVVNSPLHF
abundance: -
len: 16
v_gene: TRBV7-8
j_gene: TRBJ1-6
d_gene: -